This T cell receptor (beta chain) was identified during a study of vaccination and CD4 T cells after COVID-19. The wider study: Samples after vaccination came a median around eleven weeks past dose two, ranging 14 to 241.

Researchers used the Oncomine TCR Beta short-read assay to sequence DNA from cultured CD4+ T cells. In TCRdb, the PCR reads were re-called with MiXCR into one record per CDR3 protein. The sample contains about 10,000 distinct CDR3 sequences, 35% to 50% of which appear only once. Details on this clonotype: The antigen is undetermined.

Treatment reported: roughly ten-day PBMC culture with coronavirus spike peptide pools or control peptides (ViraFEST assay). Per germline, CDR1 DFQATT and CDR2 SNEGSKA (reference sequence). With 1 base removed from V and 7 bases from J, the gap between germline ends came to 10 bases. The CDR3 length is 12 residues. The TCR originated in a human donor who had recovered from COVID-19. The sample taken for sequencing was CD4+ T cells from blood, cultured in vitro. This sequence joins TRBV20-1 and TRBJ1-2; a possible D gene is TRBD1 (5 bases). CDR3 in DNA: TGCAGTGCTAGAGTCAGGGCGGGTGGCTACACCTTC. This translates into CSARVRAGGYTF.